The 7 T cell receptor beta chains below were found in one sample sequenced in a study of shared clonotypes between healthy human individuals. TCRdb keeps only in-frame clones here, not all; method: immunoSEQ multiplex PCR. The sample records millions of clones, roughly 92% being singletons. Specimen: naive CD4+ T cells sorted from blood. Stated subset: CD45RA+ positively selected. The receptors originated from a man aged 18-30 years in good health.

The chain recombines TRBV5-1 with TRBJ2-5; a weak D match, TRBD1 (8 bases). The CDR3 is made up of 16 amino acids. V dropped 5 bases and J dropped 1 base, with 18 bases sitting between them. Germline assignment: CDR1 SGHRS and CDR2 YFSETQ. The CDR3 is CASRLPTGEGQETQYF. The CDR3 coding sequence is TGCGCCAGCAGACTCCCGACAGGGGAGGGCCAAGAGACCCAGTACTTC. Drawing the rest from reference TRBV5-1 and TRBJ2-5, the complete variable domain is KAGVTQTPRYLIKTRGQQVTLSCSPISGHRSVSWYQQTPGQGLQFLFEYFSETQRNKGNFPGRFSGRQFSNSRSEMNVSTLELGDSALYLCASRLPTGEGQETQYFGPGTRLLVL.

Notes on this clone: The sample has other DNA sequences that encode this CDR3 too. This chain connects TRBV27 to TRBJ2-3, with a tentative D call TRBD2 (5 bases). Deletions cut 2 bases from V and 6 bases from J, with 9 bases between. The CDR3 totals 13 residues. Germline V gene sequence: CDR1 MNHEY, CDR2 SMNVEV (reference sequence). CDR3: CASSLRETDTQYF. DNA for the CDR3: TGTGCCAGCAGTTTAAGGGAGACGGATACGCAGTATTTT.

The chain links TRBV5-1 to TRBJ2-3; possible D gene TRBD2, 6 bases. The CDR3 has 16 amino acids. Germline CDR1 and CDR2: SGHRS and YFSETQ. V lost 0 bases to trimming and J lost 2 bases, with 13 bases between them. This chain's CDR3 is CASSLATSSYTDTQYF. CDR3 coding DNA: TGCGCCAGCAGCTTGGCGACTAGTTCTTACACAGATACGCAGTATTTT.

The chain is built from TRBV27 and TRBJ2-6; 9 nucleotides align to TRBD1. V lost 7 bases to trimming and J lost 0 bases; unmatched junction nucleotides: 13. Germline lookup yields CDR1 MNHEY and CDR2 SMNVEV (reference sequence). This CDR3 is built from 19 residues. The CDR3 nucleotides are TGTGCCAGCATCCCCCACCGGGACAGGGTCTCCTCTGGGGCCAACGTCCTGACTTTC. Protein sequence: CASIPHRDRVSSGANVLTF.

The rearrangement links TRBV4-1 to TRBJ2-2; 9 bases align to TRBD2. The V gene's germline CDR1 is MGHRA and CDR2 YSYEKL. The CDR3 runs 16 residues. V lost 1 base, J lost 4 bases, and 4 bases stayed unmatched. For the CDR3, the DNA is TGCGCCAGCAGCCAAGGGCTAGCGGGAATCACCGGGGAGCTGTTTTTT. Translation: CASSQGLAGITGELFF.

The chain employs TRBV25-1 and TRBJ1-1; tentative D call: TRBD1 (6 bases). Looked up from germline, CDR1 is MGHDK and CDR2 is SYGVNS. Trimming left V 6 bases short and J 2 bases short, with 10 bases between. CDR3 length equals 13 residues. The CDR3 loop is CASRRQANTEAFF. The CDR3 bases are TGTGCCAGCAGAAGACAGGCAAACACTGAAGCTTTCTTT.

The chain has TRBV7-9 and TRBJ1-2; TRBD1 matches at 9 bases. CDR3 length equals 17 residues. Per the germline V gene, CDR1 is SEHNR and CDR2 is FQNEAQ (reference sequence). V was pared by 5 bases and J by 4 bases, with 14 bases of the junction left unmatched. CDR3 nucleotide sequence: TGTGCCAGCAGCCCAAATCAGGGGACAGGGATATTCTATGGCTACACCTTC. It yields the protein CASSPNQGTGIFYGYTF.